The TCR beta chain described here comes from a study of cytomegalovirus exposure and HLA in healthy donors. This clone was recorded a few times. Its target is unknown. This PCR relied on a set of 60 Vbeta primers and 13 Jbeta primers. Profiled with immunoSEQ multiplex PCR; TCRdb holds only in-frame clones, not every one. The sample includes about 130,000 clones, 70% to 80% of them seen just once. Germline V gene sequence: CDR1 SGHTS, CDR2 YDEGEE. The CDR3 is 18 residues long. Trimming cost V 1 base and J 4 bases; bases outside gene matches: 11. Study conclusions and caveats: The study put 150 to 200 TCR beta chains on its list as cytomegalovirus-associated.

The sample was PBMCs. The V call is TRBV5-8, the J call TRBJ2-2; TRBD2 aligns across 9 bases. This TCR was sampled from a man aged 25 to 40 in good health and CMV-seronegative. The DNA for the CDR3 is TGTGCCAGCAGCTTGTACCGAATAGCGGGAGAGGCCACCGGGGAGCTGTTTTTT. Translation: CASSLYRIAGEATGELFF.